Listed below are T cell receptor beta chains from one sample, sequenced in a study of T cell responses to AZD1222 COVID-19 vaccine. The assay was immunoSEQ multiplex PCR, and TCRdb's table has in-frame clones only and misses some. This table holds roughly 100,000 clones, 92% found once. The input for sequencing was peripheral blood, taken on day 0 of AZD1222 vaccination. The receptors come from an adult in good health. Both conserved end residues are part of each CDR3. Each record gives: J gene, clone size, V gene, D gene, CDR3 DNA, CDR3 protein. D genes are given only for firm matches. Not every row has a clone size; where given, it reads once, few, many or a size class.

TRBJ2-3,NA,TRBV2,TRBD2,TGTGCCAGCGGCTTGGGACTAGCGGAGAGAGATACGCAGTATTTT,CASGLGLAERDTQYF
TRBJ2-1,once,TRBV7-9,NA,TGTGCCAGCAGCTTAGAGTACGGTGAGCAGTTCTTC,CASSLEYGEQFF
TRBJ2-7,NA,TRBV4-3,NA,TGCGCCAGCAGCCAAGGAGTGAGCGGAACTACCTACGAGCAGTACTTC,CASSQGVSGTTYEQYF
TRBJ2-4,NA,TRBV5-6,NA,TGTGCCAGCAGCTTGTACGGAAACATTCAGTACTTC,CASSLYGNIQYF
TRBJ1-5,NA,TRBV12-2,NA,TGTGCAAGTCGCTTAGTAGTGGACAGGCGTTATCAGCCCCAGCATTTT,CASRLVVDRRYQPQHF
TRBJ2-7,NA,TRBV7-8,TRBD2,TGTGCCAGCAGCTTCGGCGGGGGGGCGTCCGAGCAGTACTTC,CASSFGGGASEQYF
TRBJ1-5,once,TRBV6-4,NA,TGTGCCAGCAGTGACTCGCCGCAGCCCCAGCATTTT,CASSDSPQPQHF
TRBJ2-4,once,TRBV19,NA,TGTGCCAGTACAAGCGCATTAGCCAAAAACATTCAGTACTTC,CASTSALAKNIQYF
TRBJ2-7,NA,TRBV5-6,NA,TGTGCCAGCAGCTTAGGGGGCTACGAGCAGTACTTC,CASSLGGYEQYF
TRBJ1-4,NA,TRBV14,NA,TGTGCCAGCAGCCAAGAATTCGGTGAAAAACTGTTTTTT,CASSQEFGEKLFF
TRBJ1-1,NA,TRBV3-1/TRBV3-2,NA,TGTGCCAGCAGCCAAGGGGTAGGGGATGGGACTGAAGCTTTCTTT,CASSQGVGDGTEAFF
TRBJ2-3,NA,TRBV9,TRBD2,TGTGCCAGCAGCGAGGGGACTAGCGGGAGATCGACGCAGTATTTT,CASSEGTSGRSTQYF
TRBJ2-2,NA,TRBV7-3,TRBD1,TGTGCCAGCAGCTTAACGGCCGGGACAGTAAACACCGGGGAGCTGTTTTTT,CASSLTAGTVNTGELFF
TRBJ2-1,NA,TRBV7-6,NA,TGTGCCAGCAGCTTAGTGGTTGGCGGGGTGAAGTTCTTC,CASSLVVGGVKFF
TRBJ1-1,NA,TRBV28,NA,TGTGCCAGCAGTTTTTCTGGGAACACTGAAGCTTTCTTT,CASSFSGNTEAFF
TRBJ2-7,NA,TRBV19,TRBD2,TGTGCCAGTAGTTCATTAGGACTAGCGGGGGAGCTACCCTACGAGCAGTACTTC,CASSSLGLAGELPYEQYF
TRBJ2-7,NA,TRBV7-2,TRBD2,TGTGCCAGCAGCTTAGTTAGCGGGAGAAGCTCCTACGAGCAGTACTTC,CASSLVSGRSSYEQYF
TRBJ2-3,NA,TRBV5-1,TRBD1,TGCGCCAGCAGCTCGACAGGGTCTCAGGCAGATACGCAGTATTTT,CASSSTGSQADTQYF
TRBJ2-7,NA,TRBV5-6,NA,TGTGCCAGCAGCTTGGCCCCTCTCGGGGAGCAGTACTTC,CASSLAPLGEQYF
TRBJ2-3,NA,TRBV6-2/TRBV6-3,TRBD2,TGTGCCAGCAGTCCCTCCGGTGTACTAGCGGGAGTAGATACGCAGTATTTT,CASSPSGVLAGVDTQYF
TRBJ2-5,NA,TRBV7-3,NA,TGTGCCAGCAGCCCAGGGGGGACCTCCGGGGAGACCCAGTACTTC,CASSPGGTSGETQYF
TRBJ2-5,NA,TRBV11-3,TRBD1,TGTGCCAGCAGCCGGGACAGGGGGACCCAAGAGACCCAGTACTTC,CASSRDRGTQETQYF
TRBJ1-4,once,TRBV7-7,NA,TGTGCCAGCAGCCCCTCAACGGACAGTAATGAAAAACTGTTTTTT,CASSPSTDSNEKLFF
TRBJ2-3,NA,TRBV11-3,TRBD2,TGTGCCAGCAGCCCCGGGACTAGCGGGACTAGCACAGATACGCAGTATTTT,CASSPGTSGTSTDTQYF
TRBJ1-4,NA,TRBV15,TRBD1,TGTGCCACCAGCAGAGATCGGGACAGGGGAAGTGAAAAACTGTTTTTT,CATSRDRDRGSEKLFF
TRBJ2-7,NA,TRBV30,NA,TGTGCCTGGAGTGTATCAGCCGCAGGTTTTACCAGAACCTACGAGCAGTACTTC,CAWSVSAAGFTRTYEQYF
TRBJ1-6,NA,TRBV2,TRBD1,TGTGCCAGCAGTGAATGGGCAGGGGGAGGCTCACCCCTCCACTTT,CASSEWAGGGSPLHF
TRBJ1-5,NA,TRBV19,NA,TGTGCCAGTAGTCCCTATACAGGGTCTGGCAATCAGCCCCAGCATTTT,CASSPYTGSGNQPQHF
TRBJ2-4,NA,TRBV29-1,NA,TGCAGCGTCTTGTTCTCAATGGGACGCCTTAACATTCAGTACTTC,CSVLFSMGRLNIQYF
TRBJ2-5,NA,TRBV30,NA,TGTGCCTGGAGTGCTGGTTGGCAGGACCAGTACTTC,CAWSAGWQDQYF
TRBJ2-3,NA,TRBV9,TRBD2,TGTGCCAGCAGCGTGGATAGCGGGGGAGCCTCCACAGATACGCAGTATTTT,CASSVDSGGASTDTQYF
TRBJ2-3,NA,TRBV7-3,NA,TGTGCCAGCAGCTCTACTCCGGATCCTTCTAGTACGCAGTATTTT,CASSSTPDPSSTQYF
TRBJ2-6,few,TRBV14,NA,TGTGCCAGCAGCTTTACAGGCTCTGGGGCCAACGTCCTGACTTTC,CASSFTGSGANVLTF
TRBJ1-6,once,TRBV7-2,NA,TGTGCCAGCAGCTTAGTATCCGGGAATAATTCACCCCTCCACTTT,CASSLVSGNNSPLHF
TRBJ1-2,NA,TRBV13,NA,TGTGCCAGCAGCTTAGGGACAGGCGTCAACTATGGCTACACCTTC,CASSLGTGVNYGYTF
TRBJ2-1,NA,TRBV7-8,NA,TGTGCCAGCAGCTTCACCCCCAGCGGTGAGCAGTTCTTC,CASSFTPSGEQFF
TRBJ1-5,NA,TRBV13,NA,TGTGCCAGCAGCTTGGTGGGGGGAGATAATCAGCCCCAGCATTTT,CASSLVGGDNQPQHF